The TCR beta chain described here comes from a study of blood T cells in healthy people across ages. General study findings and limits: Any conclusive comparison of naive versus antigen-experienced cells was prevented by using unsorted PBMCs. Comparison with aged donors showed that long-lived donors had more naive CD4+ cells and higher diversity.

A second PCR of roughly 6 to 12 cycles used a sample-barcoded 5' primer and a J-beta primer mix. Via MiXCR, TCRdb re-called the 5' RACE reads, giving one row per CDR3 protein. The repertoire holds approximately 1.5 million distinct CDR3 sequences, about 32% seen once, with around 11% in the top ten. Details on this clonotype: Antigen specificity is unknown.

The CDR3 is made up of 13 amino acids. Looked up from germline, CDR1 is DFQATT and CDR2 is SNEGSKA (reference sequence). V was pared by 1 base and J by 6 bases, with 4 bases of the junction left unmatched. The clonotype comes from a woman aged 25 to 39 in good health. This sequence joins TRBV20-1 and TRBJ2-3; 7 nucleotides line up with TRBD2. The specimen sequenced was blood. The CDR3 reads CSARVWGGDTQYF. The CDR3 DNA is TGCAGTGCTAGAGTGTGGGGAGGGGATACGCAGTATTTT.